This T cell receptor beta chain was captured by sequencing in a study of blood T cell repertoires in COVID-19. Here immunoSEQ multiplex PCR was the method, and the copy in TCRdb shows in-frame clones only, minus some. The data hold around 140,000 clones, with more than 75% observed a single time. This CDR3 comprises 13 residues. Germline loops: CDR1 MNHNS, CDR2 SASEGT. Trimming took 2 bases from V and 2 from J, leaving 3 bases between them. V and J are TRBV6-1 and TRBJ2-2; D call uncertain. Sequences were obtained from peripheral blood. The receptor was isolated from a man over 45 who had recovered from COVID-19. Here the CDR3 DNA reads TGTGCCAGCAGTGAACATAACACCGGGGAGCTGTTTTTT. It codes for CASSEHNTGELFF.